The 19 T cell receptor beta chains given below trace back to one sample, sequenced in a study of T cells in Graves' hyperthyroidism and ophthalmopathy. Amplified regions were TCR beta CDR3 sequences from RNA transcripts. First-round RT-PCR with HTBI primers amplified the TCR CDR3 region. TCRdb re-called the multiplex PCR reads through MiXCR, storing one row per CDR3 protein. The sample lists 500,000 to 750,000 distinct CDR3 sequences; more than 13% were seen once. Sequenced input: blood. The receptor set was obtained from a woman between 18 and 29 years old with Graves' ophthalmopathy.

The rearrangement joins TRBV19 to TRBJ2-3; 9 bases are a match to TRBD1. The J segment lost 3 bases and the V segment lost 6 bases, leaving 10 bases of the junction unmatched. The germline gives CDR1 LNHDA, CDR2 SQIVND (reference sequence). CDR3 length equals 16 residues. CDR3 in amino acids: CASRNPGQGTTDTQYF. CDR3 bases: TGTGCCAGTAGGAATCCTGGACAGGGGACGACAGATACGCAGTATTTT.

Only a few counts were recorded for this clonotype. The junction departs from the called germline gene at one end, perhaps through a read error. The V call is TRBV12-3 or TRBV12-4, the J call TRBJ2-7; D is unresolved. The CDR3 has 11 residues. The CDR3 here is CASSLAYEQCF. Written as DNA, the CDR3 is TGTGCCAGCAGCCTCGCCTACGAGCAGTGCTTC.

This clonotype appeared many times. CDR3 DNA: TGTGCCAGCAGCCCCGGGGGGGGAAACGAGCAGTACTTC. Translation gives CASSPGGGNEQYF. V is TRBV7-9 and J is TRBJ2-7; 8 bases align to TRBD2. Germline V CDR1 and CDR2: SEHNR, FQNEAQ (reference sequence). The V and J ends lost 5 bases and 5 bases, in that order; junction bases with no gene match: 5. The CDR3 runs 13 residues.

V and J are TRBV9 and TRBJ1-3; 8 positions match TRBD1. CDR3 length: 13 residues. J lost 4 bases, V lost 6 bases, and 3 bases had no gene match. In germline, CDR1 is SGDLS, CDR2 YYNGEE. CDR3 nucleotides: TGTGCCAGCACGGACAGGGACGGAAACACCATATATTTT. As protein: CASTDRDGNTIYF.

This clonotype came up a few times. This rearrangement joins TRBV19 to TRBJ2-1; 8 nucleotides match TRBD1. V trimming: 5 bases; J trimming: 0 bases; junction bases outside the gene matches: 6. CDR1 LNHDA and CDR2 SQIVND come from the germline V gene (reference sequence). The CDR3 is made up of 16 amino acids. In DNA, the CDR3 is TGTGCCAGTAGTGTACACAGGGGGAGCTCCTACAATGAGCAGTTCTTC. Translated: CASSVHRGSSYNEQFF.

This clonotype appeared many times. This chain connects TRBV7-2 to TRBJ2-1; the match to TRBD1 covers 9 bases. Trimming removed 5 bases from V and 7 bases from J; junction bases left unmatched: 6. Germline V gives CDR1 SGHTA, CDR2 FQGNSA. This CDR3 is built from 14 residues. CDR3 in amino acids: CASSPDRGWNEQFF. The CDR3 DNA reads TGTGCCAGCAGCCCAGACAGGGGGTGGAATGAGCAGTTCTTC.

This clonotype occurred many times. The chain couples TRBV6-1 to TRBJ1-1; no reliable D call. The germline V gene encodes CDR1 MNHNS and CDR2 SASEGT. CDR3 length equals 16 residues. V shed 5 bases and J shed 0 bases, with 16 bases lying between them. DNA of the CDR3: TGTGCCAGCAGTCCCGCCATCCACCCAATGAACACTGAAGCTTTCTTT. Translating it yields CASSPAIHPMNTEAFF.

This clonotype was seen ten or more times. The rearrangement links TRBV27 to TRBJ1-1; a weak D match, TRBD1 (5 bases). In germline, CDR1 is MNHEY, CDR2 SMNVEV (reference sequence). The CDR3 sequence is 13 residues long. Trimming took 1 base from V and 8 from J, leaving 11 bases between them. The CDR3: CASSLLGGGEAFF. CDR3 DNA: TGTGCCAGCAGTTTATTGGGGGGAGGGGAAGCTTTCTTT.

The chain links TRBV7-6 to TRBJ2-7; maybe TRBD2 (7 bases). The CDR3 has 16 residues. The germline CDR1 and CDR2 sequences are SGHVS and FNYEAQ. The ends were cut back, 5 bases at V and 6 bases at J, with 23 bases in the middle. The CDR3 bases are TGTGCCAGCAGCACCTCCACGACCAGGGGAGGGGGCGAGCAGTACTTC. Translation: CASSTSTTRGGGEQYF.

This clonotype was seen ten or more times. The V call is TRBV7-3, the J call TRBJ2-1; TRBD1 or TRBD2 may be the D gene (5 bases each). V was shortened by 5 bases and J by 4 bases, with 9 bases between the two germline ends. The CDR3 loop spans 13 amino acids. Germline CDR1 reads SGHTA; CDR2 reads FQGTGA. CDR3 sequence: CASSDGAYNEQFF. The CDR3 coding sequence is TGTGCCAGCAGCGACGGGGCTTACAATGAGCAGTTCTTC.

This clonotype has more than one count but fewer than ten. The chain joins TRBV7-9 to TRBJ2-7; TRBD2 aligns across 11 bases. This CDR3 contains 15 residues. Germline CDR1 is SEHNR and CDR2 is FQNEAQ (reference sequence). The ends lost 6 bases at V and 5 bases at J; junction bases unmatched: 9. In nucleotides, the CDR3 is TGTGCCAGCAGTTTTGTAGCGGGAGGGCCGGACGAGCAGTACTTC. Residues: CASSFVAGGPDEQYF.

This clonotype was counted a few times. The gene calls are TRBV6-4 and TRBJ1-2, with 8 bases aligning to TRBD1. The CDR3 has 15 residues. The germline V gene has CDR1 MRHNA and CDR2 SNTAGT. V was pared by 5 bases and J by 5 bases, with 10 bases of the junction left unmatched. CDR3 DNA sequence: TGTGCCAGCAGTCCCGGGACAGGAGGGACGTATGGCTACACCTTC. Translated: CASSPGTGGTYGYTF.

This clonotype occurred many times. V is TRBV3-1 and J is TRBJ1-1; 7 bases are shared with TRBD1. This CDR3 has 14 amino acids. J gave up 6 bases and V 2 bases, and 6 bases lay outside the gene matches. CDR1 and CDR2 from the germline V gene are LGHDT and YNNKEL (reference sequence). CDR3 nucleotides: TGTGCCAGCAGCCAACAGACAGGGCGGGCTGAAGCTTTCTTT. It specifies CASSQQTGRAEAFF. Full variable domain (rest looked up from reference TRBV3-1 and TRBJ1-1): DTAVSQTPKYLVTQMGNDKSIKCEQNLGHDTMYWYKQDSKKFLKIMFSYNNKELIINETVPNRFSPKSPDKAHLNLHINSLELGDSAVYFCASSQQTGRAEAFFGQGTRLTVV.

This chain connects TRBV30 to TRBJ1-1; D is perhaps TRBD1 (6 bases). CDR1 is GTSNPN, CDR2 SVGIG, per germline (reference sequence). The CDR3 consists of 15 residues. V was cut by 3 bases and J by 4 bases, with 18 bases left in between. The CDR3 here is CAWRPVGGWATEAFF. In nucleotides, the CDR3 is TGTGCCTGGAGGCCCGTGGGGGGCTGGGCCACTGAAGCTTTCTTT.

This clonotype was seen more than once but under ten times. The rearrangement links TRBV6-1 to TRBJ1-4; no clear D gene. The CDR3 spans 13 residues. Germline V gene sequence: CDR1 MNHNS, CDR2 SASEGT. Trimming cost V 10 bases and J 0 bases, with 9 bases left between them. CDR3 loop: CATGRTTNEKLFF. The CDR3 DNA follows: TGTGCCACCGGCCGGACAACTAATGAAAAACTGTTTTTT.

This clonotype was seen a handful of times. V gene TRBV27 combines with J gene TRBJ2-7; 7 nucleotides line up with TRBD2. The CDR3 contains 16 residues. The V segment lost 2 bases and the J segment 0 bases; nucleotides outside the gene matches: 7. From germline, CDR1 is MNHEY and CDR2 SMNVEV (reference sequence). The CDR3 region has the DNA TGTGCCAGCAGTTTACTCCCCCCGGGAGGCTCCTACGAGCAGTACTTC. Protein sequence: CASSLLPPGGSYEQYF.

In DNA, the CDR3 is TGTGCCAGCAGTTACCTACGGGAAGTGTTCTTC. Protein product: CASSYLREVFF. J is TRBJ2-1 and V is TRBV6-5; D is possibly TRBD2 (5 bases). The CDR3 contains 11 residues. CDR1 MNHEY and CDR2 SVGAGI come from the germline V gene. V lost 2 bases, J lost 15 bases, and 11 bases lay in between.

The gene calls are TRBV7-9 and TRBJ2-1; 12 bases map to TRBD2. The junction had 6 bases not matched to a gene; V was cut back by 5 bases and J by 4 bases. The CDR3 is made up of 16 amino acids. Germline assignment: CDR1 SEHNR and CDR2 FQNEAQ (reference sequence). CDR3 in amino acids: CASSQRTSGIYNEQFF. The CDR3 region has the DNA TGTGCCAGCAGCCAGAGGACTAGCGGGATTTACAATGAGCAGTTCTTC. The variable domain in full, completed from reference TRBV7-9 and TRBJ2-1, reads DTGVSQNPRHKITKRGQNVTFRCDPISEHNRLYWYRQTLGQGPEFLTYFQNEAQLEKSRLLSDRFSAERPKGSFSTLEIQRTEQGDSAMYLCASSQRTSGIYNEQFFGPGTRLTVL.

In its sample, this clonotype was seen many times. CDR3 sequence reads: CSASLLGNTEAFF. DNA of the CDR3: TGCAGTGCTAGCTTATTAGGGAACACTGAAGCTTTCTTT. V gene TRBV20-1 combines with J gene TRBJ1-1; D remains unclear. Trimming removed 3 bases from V and 1 base from J, with 9 bases in between. The length of the CDR3 is 13 residues. Germline CDR1 is DFQATT and CDR2 is SNEGSKA (reference sequence).